The 23 T cell receptor beta chains given below trace back to one sample, sequenced in a study of shared clonotypes between healthy human individuals. Clones were sequenced by immunoSEQ multiplex PCR, and TCRdb holds only the in-frame ones, with some missing. The sample carries about 2.4 million clones, 80% to 95% recorded once. The sequenced sample consisted of naive CD4+ T cells from PBMCs. Described subset: CD45RA+ positively selected. The receptors here all came from a man between 18 and 29 years old in good health. Some clones in this sample may be carry-over from other donors' samples.

This clone was seen a few times. The chain uses TRBV19 and TRBJ1-1; no clear D gene. Germline CDR1 LNHDA, CDR2 SQIVND (reference sequence). Trimming shortened V by 3 bases and J by 4 bases, and 24 bases separated the two germline ends. This CDR3 is 18 amino acids long. As DNA, the CDR3 is TGTGCCAGTAGTATTCCTCCCTCAAGGAGTGGATGGAGCACTGAAGCTTTCTTT. Amino acids: CASSIPPSRSGWSTEAFF.

CDR3 sequence: CASSEGSSPYEQYF. Here the CDR3 DNA reads TGTGCCAGCAGCGAGGGGTCCAGTCCCTACGAGCAGTACTTC. This chain uses TRBV7-9 with TRBJ2-7; D might be TRBD1 or TRBD2, each matching 5 bases. Germline CDR1 and CDR2: SEHNR and FQNEAQ (reference sequence). CDR3 length: 14 residues. V lost 5 bases to trimming and J lost 2 bases, with 13 bases between them.

V and J are TRBV30 and TRBJ2-7, with TRBD1 identical over 7 bases. The junction had 12 bases not matched to a gene; V was cut back by 4 bases and J by 0 bases. The CDR3 totals 16 residues. Germline assignment: CDR1 GTSNPN and CDR2 SVGIG (reference sequence). DNA of the CDR3: TGTGCCTGGACCCCACTAAGGGGGACAGACTCCTACGAGCAGTACTTC. Translated: CAWTPLRGTDSYEQYF.

Of note for this clone: Other DNA sequences of this sample code for an identical CDR3. The V and J genes are TRBV7-3 and TRBJ2-3; D not certain. Germline CDR1 and CDR2: SGHTA and FQGTGA. V lost 1 base and J lost 1, with 6 bases in between. The CDR3 runs 14 residues. CDR3 residues: CASSLRAGTDTQYF. The CDR3 DNA sequence: TGTGCCAGCAGCTTAAGAGCTGGCACAGATACGCAGTATTTT. Drawing the rest from reference TRBV7-3 and TRBJ2-3, the complete variable domain is GAGVSQTPSNKVTEKGKYVELRCDPISGHTALYWYRQSLGQGPEFLIYFQGTGAADDSGLPNDRFFAVRPEGSVSTLKIQRTERGDSAVYLCASSLRAGTDTQYFGPGTRLTVL.

This clone has a handful of counts. The sample holds other DNA sequences that translate to the same CDR3. Here the CDR3 DNA reads TGTGCCAGCAGCTTAAGCTTGAACACTGAAGCTTTCTTT. It yields the protein CASSLSLNTEAFF. The V call is TRBV7-3, the J call TRBJ1-1; D gene ambiguous. The CDR3 runs 13 residues. Per the germline V gene, CDR1 is SGHTA and CDR2 is FQGTGA. Deletions cut 1 base from V and 0 bases from J, with 3 bases between.

The chain is built from TRBV27 and TRBJ2-7; TRBD1 agrees at 9 bases. The germline gives CDR1 MNHEY, CDR2 SMNVEV (reference sequence). Trimming took 6 bases from V and 2 from J; bases not matched to a gene: 5. This CDR3 region has 14 residues. In DNA form, the CDR3 reads TGTGCCAGCAGAGAGACAGGGGGTCCCTACGAGCAGTACTTC. It codes for CASRETGGPYEQYF.

The chain recombines TRBV19 with TRBJ1-1; 7 bases fit TRBD1. J was trimmed by 0 bases and V by 5 bases; bases with no gene match: 6. The CDR3 runs 15 residues. CDR1 is LNHDA and CDR2 is SQIVND in the germline V gene (reference sequence). The CDR3 spells CASSPQGQMNTEAFF. The CDR3 DNA follows: TGTGCCAGTAGTCCTCAGGGACAGATGAACACTGAAGCTTTCTTT.

The rearrangement uses TRBV6-5 and TRBJ1-3, with TRBD1 matching 8 bases. The V segment lost 8 bases and the J segment 4 bases; nucleotides outside the gene matches: 1. The CDR3 totals 12 residues. CDR1 and CDR2 (germline): MNHEY, SVGAGI. CDR3 sequence: CASGQGGNTIYF. The CDR3 nucleotides are TGTGCCAGCGGACAGGGCGGAAACACCATATATTTT.

V is TRBV5-1 and J is TRBJ1-1; D is uncertain. The CDR3 consists of 16 residues. Germline CDR1 SGHRS, CDR2 YFSETQ. With 1 base removed from V and 1 base from J, the gap between germline ends came to 14 bases. This chain's CDR3 is CASSLWSGTRNTEAFF. The DNA of the CDR3 is TGCGCCAGCAGCTTGTGGTCGGGCACACGGAACACTGAAGCTTTCTTT.

The chain carries TRBV7-6 and TRBJ1-2, with no clear D. With 1 base removed from V and 4 bases from J, the gap between germline ends came to 10 bases. This CDR3 is built from 14 residues. CDR1 SGHVS and CDR2 FNYEAQ come from the germline V gene. The CDR3 loop reads CASSLEGSPYGYTF. CDR3 coding DNA: TGTGCCAGCAGCTTAGAGGGCAGTCCCTATGGCTACACCTTC. The full variable domain, its missing parts supplied by reference TRBV7-6 and TRBJ1-2, is GAGVSQSPRYKVTKRGQDVALRCDPISGHVSLYWYRQALGQGPEFLTYFNYEAQQDKSGLPNDRFSAERPEGSISTLTIQRTEQRDSAMYRCASSLEGSPYGYTFGSGTRLTVV.

This clone was seen a single time. The chain joins TRBV5-1 to TRBJ1-5; D gene uncertain. The CDR3 loop spans 14 amino acids. V lost 4 bases and J 4 bases, leaving 12 bases between the germline ends. Germline assignment: CDR1 SGHRS and CDR2 YFSETQ. In DNA form, the CDR3 reads TGCGCCAGCAGCCCGGTAGGTGGGAATCAGCCCCAGCATTTT. The encoded protein is CASSPVGGNQPQHF.

V usage is TRBV10-3 and J usage is TRBJ2-1; no definite D call. V was clipped by 0 bases and J by 8 bases, with 8 bases between them. The CDR3 runs 13 residues. The germline V gene has CDR1 ENHRY and CDR2 SYGVKD. The CDR3 here is CAISESLNYEQFF. The CDR3 nucleotides are TGTGCCATCAGTGAGTCCTTGAACTATGAGCAGTTCTTC.

This clone was observed a single time. V usage is TRBV6-1 and J usage is TRBJ2-1, with D hard to call. Germline values: CDR1 MNHNS, CDR2 SASEGT. V lost 3 bases, J lost 0 bases, and 9 bases lay in between. This CDR3 region has 15 residues. The CDR3 loop reads CASSENWSSYNEQFF. Written as DNA, the CDR3 is TGTGCCAGCAGTGAGAACTGGAGCTCCTACAATGAGCAGTTCTTC.

This chain connects TRBV19 to TRBJ2-4; a possible D gene is TRBD1 (5 bases). Germline V gene lookup returns CDR1 LNHDA and CDR2 SQIVND (reference sequence). V lost 5 bases, J lost 0 bases, and 17 bases lay in between. The CDR3 covers 17 residues. The CDR3 nucleotides read TGTGCCAGTAGTTTACGAATCCAGGGCAGAGCCAAAAACATTCAGTACTTC. Its protein product is CASSLRIQGRAKNIQYF.

This clone was counted a single time. This same CDR3 is encoded by further DNA sequences in the sample. The chain links TRBV14 to TRBJ2-3; D gene unclear. This CDR3 has 11 amino acids. Germline CDR1 and CDR2: SGHDN and FVKESK. Trimming left V 4 bases short and J 6 bases short, with 5 bases between. CDR3 sequence reads: CASSLGDTQYF. Here the CDR3 DNA reads TGTGCCAGCAGCCTCGGTGATACGCAGTATTTT.

The chain recombines TRBV5-1 with TRBJ1-5; a possible D gene is TRBD1 (5 bases). Trimming cost V 0 bases and J 3 bases, with 7 bases left between them. The germline gives CDR1 SGHRS, CDR2 YFSETQ. This CDR3 is 14 amino acids long. The CDR3 spells CASSLEGNNQPQHF. The CDR3 DNA reads as TGCGCCAGCAGCTTGGAGGGGAACAATCAGCCCCAGCATTTT.

CDR3 DNA sequence: TGTGCCTGGAGTCTTATTGGGGACCCGTCCCACTATGGCTACACCTTC. This encodes CAWSLIGDPSHYGYTF. V and J are TRBV30 and TRBJ1-2; weak D call: TRBD1 (5 bases). V dropped 2 bases and J dropped 3 bases, with 19 bases sitting between them. The CDR3 sequence is 16 residues long. Germline V gives CDR1 GTSNPN, CDR2 SVGIG (reference sequence). Variable domain in full (rest from reference TRBV30 and TRBJ1-2): SQTIHQWPATLVQPVGSPLSLECTVEGTSNPNLYWYRQAAGRGLQLLFYSVGIGQISSEVPQNLSASRPQDRQFILSSKKLLLSDSGFYLCAWSLIGDPSHYGYTFGSGTRLTVV.

This chain links TRBV30 with TRBJ2-3; 13 bases agree with TRBD2. CDR3 size: 17 residues. V dropped 5 bases and J dropped 4; count of bases not matched to a gene: 12. CDR1 and CDR2 from the germline V gene are GTSNPN and SVGIG (reference sequence). The CDR3 DNA reads TGTGCCTGGGGGGGGTACGGACTAGCGGGAGTGTCAGATACGCAGTATTTT. This translates into CAWGGYGLAGVSDTQYF. Full variable domain (missing parts from reference TRBV30 and TRBJ2-3): SQTIHQWPATLVQPVGSPLSLECTVEGTSNPNLYWYRQAAGRGLQLLFYSVGIGQISSEVPQNLSASRPQDRQFILSSKKLLLSDSGFYLCAWGGYGLAGVSDTQYFGPGTRLTVL.

V is TRBV5-1 and J is TRBJ1-1; D remains ambiguous. Trimming left V 0 bases short and J 4 bases short, with 7 bases between. From germline, CDR1 is SGHRS and CDR2 YFSETQ. This CDR3 is built from 13 residues. The CDR3, as DNA: TGCGCCAGCAGCTTGGAGGCAAGCACTGAAGCTTTCTTT. It codes for CASSLEASTEAFF.

The chain employs TRBV28 and TRBJ1-2; D is unclear. The CDR3 is 12 amino acids. In germline, CDR1 is MDHEN, CDR2 SYDVKM. V lost 3 bases to trimming and J lost 5 bases, with 7 bases between them. Here the CDR3 reads CASSFQLYGYTF. CDR3 in DNA: TGTGCCAGCAGTTTTCAATTATATGGCTACACCTTC.

The chain is built from TRBV6-4 and TRBJ2-3; 14 bases fit TRBD2. CDR3 length: 16 residues. V was clipped by 4 bases and J by 1 base; unmatched bases: 1. Per germline, CDR1 MRHNA and CDR2 SNTAGT. CDR3 sequence (DNA): TGTGCCAGCAGTGGGGGACTAGCGGGAGGCACAGATACGCAGTATTTT. This codes for CASSGGLAGGTDTQYF.

This rearrangement joins TRBV4-2 to TRBJ2-7; possibly TRBD1 for D (5 bases). V lost 4 bases, J lost 5 bases, and 15 bases lay in between. Germline V CDR1 and CDR2: LGHNA, YNFKEQ. The CDR3 contains 14 residues. CDR3: CASSPSAGLDEQYF. In DNA, the CDR3 is TGTGCCAGCAGCCCAAGCGCAGGGCTCGACGAGCAGTACTTC.

To note about this clone: A clone one base away is much larger, so this may be a read error. Other DNA sequences within the sample encode an identical CDR3. This chain links TRBV20-1 with TRBJ1-1, with unresolved D. This CDR3 comprises 11 residues. Looked up from germline, CDR1 is DFQATT and CDR2 is SNEGSKA (reference sequence). V lost 3 bases, J lost 3 bases, and 5 bases lay in between. The CDR3 protein is CSARGYTEAFF. CDR3 DNA sequence: TGCAGTGCTAGGGGGTACACTGAAGCTTTCTTT.